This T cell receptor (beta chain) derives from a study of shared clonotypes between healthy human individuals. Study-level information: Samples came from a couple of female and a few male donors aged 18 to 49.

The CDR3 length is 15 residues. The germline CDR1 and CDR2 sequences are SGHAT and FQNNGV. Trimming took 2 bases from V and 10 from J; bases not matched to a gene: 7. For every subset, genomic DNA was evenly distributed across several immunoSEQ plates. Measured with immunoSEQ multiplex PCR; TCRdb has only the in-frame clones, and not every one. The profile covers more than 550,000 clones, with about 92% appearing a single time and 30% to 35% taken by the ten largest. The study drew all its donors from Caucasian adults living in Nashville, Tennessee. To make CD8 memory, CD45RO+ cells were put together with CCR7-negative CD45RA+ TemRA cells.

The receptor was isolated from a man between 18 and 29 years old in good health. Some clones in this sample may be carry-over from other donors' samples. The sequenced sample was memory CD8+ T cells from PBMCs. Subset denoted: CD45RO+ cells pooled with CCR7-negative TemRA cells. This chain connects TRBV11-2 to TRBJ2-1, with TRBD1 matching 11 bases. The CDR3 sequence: CASSLLGQGAREQFF. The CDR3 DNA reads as TGTGCCAGCAGCTTACTAGGACAGGGGGCTCGGGAGCAGTTCTTC.